The 21 T cell receptor beta chains given below trace back to one sample, sequenced in a study of blood T cell repertoires in COVID-19. The protocol was immunoSEQ multiplex PCR, while the TCRdb copy is restricted to in-frame clones and leaves out a portion. In the table there are about 120,000 clones, 60% to 80% of which are singletons. Sequenced: peripheral blood. These receptors were obtained from a woman in her 70s with acute or convalescent COVID-19.

The chain employs TRBV14 and TRBJ1-6; D possibly corresponds to TRBD1 (6 bases). The germline gives CDR1 SGHDN, CDR2 FVKESK. This CDR3 is built from 15 residues. V lost 2 bases and J 4 bases, leaving 9 bases between the germline ends. The CDR3 reads CASSQNTGYNSPLHF. CDR3 bases: TGTGCCAGCAGCCAAAATACAGGGTATAATTCACCCCTCCACTTT.

In its sample, this clone was seen a few times. The chain links TRBV6-1 to TRBJ1-5, with TRBD1 identical over 10 bases. There are 17 residues in the CDR3. Germline CDR1 reads MNHNS; CDR2 reads SASEGT. V lost 2 bases, J lost 6 bases, and 10 bases stayed unmatched. The CDR3 DNA reads as TGTGCCAGCAGTGAATTTGGGACAGGGGTTGGCGGTCAGCCCCAGCATTTT. Translating gives CASSEFGTGVGGQPQHF.

The chain links TRBV18 to TRBJ1-6; TRBD1 might be the D (5 bases). The CDR3 is made up of 13 amino acids. Germline V gene lookup returns CDR1 KGHSH and CDR2 LQKENI. V shed 4 bases and J shed 10 bases, with 11 bases lying between them. Here the CDR3 DNA reads TGTGCCAGCTCACGCGGCGGGGACTCACCCCTCCACTTT. This sequence encodes CASSRGGDSPLHF.

The chain links TRBV27 to TRBJ2-3; possible D gene TRBD2, 7 bases. Germline V gene lookup returns CDR1 MNHEY and CDR2 SMNVEV (reference sequence). The CDR3 contains 14 residues. The germline V and J ends were trimmed by 3 bases and 2 bases, with 9 bases remaining between them. CDR3 protein: CASSFGGATDTQYF. DNA for the CDR3: TGTGCCAGCAGTTTTGGGGGGGCCACAGATACGCAGTATTTT.

The chain couples TRBV20-1 to TRBJ2-7; D is unresolved. The CDR3 covers 11 residues. Trimming left V 0 bases short and J 6 bases short, with 6 bases between. In germline, CDR1 is DFQATT, CDR2 SNEGSKA (reference sequence). CDR3 nucleotide sequence: TGCAGTGCTAGAGATGCGAGCGAGCAGTACTTC. Translating it yields CSARDASEQYF.

The rearrangement uses TRBV3-1 (or the pseudogene TRBV3-2) and TRBJ2-5, with D perhaps matching TRBD2 (5 bases). Germline CDR1 and CDR2: LGHDT and YNNKEL (reference sequence). Trimming shortened V by 4 bases and J by 3 bases, and 15 bases separated the two germline ends. This CDR3 has 15 residues. The CDR3 nucleotides are TGTGCCAGCAGCCGCCAACTAGAAGCGGAAGAGACCCAGTACTTC. This codes for CASSRQLEAEETQYF.

The V call is TRBV5-1, the J call TRBJ2-7; D not resolved. CDR3 length equals 14 residues. Germline V gives CDR1 SGHRS, CDR2 YFSETQ. The germline V and J ends were trimmed by 5 bases and 0 bases, with 12 bases remaining between them. The CDR3 spells CASRLQVSSYEQYF. The CDR3 DNA follows: TGCGCCAGCAGACTTCAGGTGAGCTCCTACGAGCAGTACTTC.

The chain carries TRBV9 and TRBJ2-6, with D perhaps matching TRBD1 (6 bases). Germline CDR1 is SGDLS and CDR2 is YYNGEE. This CDR3 is built from 16 residues. Trimming left V 0 bases short and J 0 bases short, with 7 bases between. CDR3 coding DNA: TGTGCCAGCAGCGTAGGAGGGGGCTCTGGGGCCAACGTCCTGACTTTC. It yields the protein CASSVGGGSGANVLTF.

The chain links TRBV7-9 to TRBJ2-3; D is perhaps TRBD1 (5 bases). The V end lost 5 bases, the J end lost 2 bases, and 14 bases lay between the germline ends. The CDR3 sequence is 15 residues long. Germline V CDR1 and CDR2: SEHNR, FQNEAQ (reference sequence). The CDR3 region is CASSLLDSPTDTQYF. The CDR3 bases are TGTGCCAGCAGCCTACTCGACAGTCCCACAGATACGCAGTATTTT.

The chain has TRBV4-1 and TRBJ1-1; perhaps TRBD1 as D (5 bases). The V gene's germline CDR1 is MGHRA and CDR2 YSYEKL. Trimming pared 7 bases from V and 3 bases from J, leaving 15 bases between. The CDR3 is 14 residues long. CDR3 bases: TGCGCCAGCACGTCTTCCCCGGGGGACACTGAAGCTTTCTTT. Its translation: CASTSSPGDTEAFF.

The rearrangement joins TRBV6-2 or TRBV6-3 to TRBJ1-2, with D perhaps matching TRBD1 (6 bases). Trimming took off 6 bases at V and 3 bases at J, with 14 bases between the two ends. The CDR3 runs 14 residues. CDR1 and CDR2 (germline): MNHEY, SVGEGT. Written as DNA, the CDR3 is TGTGCCAGCAGCCAGGGCAGGGGAGACTATGGCTACACCTTC. Amino acids: CASSQGRGDYGYTF.

This chain uses TRBV2 with TRBJ1-6; TRBD1 agrees at 8 bases. Trimming at V came to 5 bases and at J to 10 bases, leaving 10 bases not matched to a gene. Germline-derived CDR1 and CDR2 are SNHLY and FYNNEI. The CDR3 length is 15 residues. In DNA form, the CDR3 reads TGTGCCAGCAGTTTAATTGGACAGGGAGGATCACCCCTCCACTTT. Translation: CASSLIGQGGSPLHF.

This clone was picked up a small number of times. Other DNA sequences from this sample encode an identical CDR3 as well. The chain carries TRBV10-3 and TRBJ2-3, with 11 positions matching TRBD1. CDR3 length: 15 residues. In germline, CDR1 is ENHRY, CDR2 SYGVKD. The V segment lost 6 bases and the J segment 3 bases; nucleotides outside the gene matches: 5. The CDR3 DNA reads as TGTGCCATCAGGGGGACAGGGGGAGGGACAGATACGCAGTATTTT. This encodes CAIRGTGGGTDTQYF.

The chain links TRBV5-1 to TRBJ1-1, with 7 nucleotides matching TRBD1. J lost 6 bases, V lost 4 bases, and 18 bases had no gene match. The V gene's germline CDR1 is SGHRS and CDR2 YFSETQ. CDR3 length: 17 amino acids. CDR3 in amino acids: CASSTTMSSQGWSEAFF. DNA of the CDR3: TGCGCCAGCAGCACGACTATGTCCTCACAGGGGTGGTCTGAAGCTTTCTTT.

The chain uses TRBV19 and TRBJ1-5; a possible D gene is TRBD1 (6 bases). The V and J ends lost 3 bases and 9 bases respectively, with 9 bases between them. This CDR3 region has 12 residues. The germline V gene encodes CDR1 LNHDA and CDR2 SQIVND (reference sequence). CDR3 sequence: CASSMDSLPQHF. The CDR3 DNA is TGTGCCAGTAGTATGGACAGTTTGCCCCAGCATTTT.

J is TRBJ1-1 and V is TRBV19; TRBD1 might be the D (5 bases). V lost 4 bases and J lost 3, with 12 bases in between. Germline V CDR1 and CDR2: LNHDA, SQIVND (reference sequence). The CDR3 contains 14 residues. CDR3 sequence reads: CASSKEGLYTEAFF. Written as DNA, the CDR3 is TGTGCCAGTAGTAAAGAGGGACTGTACACTGAAGCTTTCTTT.

The chain couples TRBV5-1 to TRBJ1-2; 10 bases line up with TRBD1. Trimming removed 2 bases from V and 4 bases from J; junction bases left unmatched: 5. The length of the CDR3 is 15 residues. CDR1 and CDR2 (germline): SGHRS, YFSETQ. The CDR3 coding sequence is TGCGCCAGCAGCTTAGGACAGGGGGACATCTATGGCTACACCTTC. Translation gives CASSLGQGDIYGYTF.

This clone was counted between two and nine times. The J gene is TRBJ1-5, the V gene TRBV5-8; 8 nucleotides match TRBD1. Germline loops: CDR1 SGHTS, CDR2 YDEGEE. This CDR3 has 13 residues. The ends lost 3 bases at V and 5 bases at J; junction bases unmatched: 1. The CDR3 nucleotides are TGTGCCAGCAGCTCGGACAGGGATCAGCCCCAGCATTTT. This codes for CASSSDRDQPQHF.

The sample holds a few counts of this clone. The V and J genes are TRBV15 and TRBJ2-2; 9 nucleotides align to TRBD1. The CDR3 loop spans 15 amino acids. Germline V lookup: CDR1 LNHNV, CDR2 YYDKDF (reference sequence). Trimming removed 4 bases from V and 6 bases from J; junction bases left unmatched: 6. Here the CDR3 reads CATSTGDRASGELFF. The DNA for the CDR3 is TGTGCCACCAGCACTGGGGACAGGGCGTCCGGGGAGCTGTTTTTT.

V and J are TRBV6-4 and TRBJ2-1; 9 positions match TRBD1. This CDR3 region has 14 residues. J lost 8 bases, V lost 6 bases, and 8 bases had no gene match. Germline CDR1 reads MRHNA; CDR2 reads SNTAGT. CDR3 sequence: CASREQGAGDEQFF. CDR3 bases: TGTGCCAGCAGGGAACAGGGGGCTGGGGATGAGCAGTTCTTC.

The chain joins TRBV13 to TRBJ2-7; 7 bases map to TRBD1. CDR3 size: 14 residues. V was pared by 4 bases and J by 2 bases, with 5 bases of the junction left unmatched. Germline V gives CDR1 PRHDT, CDR2 FYEKMQ (reference sequence). CDR3 DNA sequence: TGTGCCAGCAGCTCTCGGGACAGTACCTACGAGCAGTACTTC. This sequence encodes CASSSRDSTYEQYF.